A single sample is the source of the 21 T cell receptor beta chains below, sequenced in a study of CXCR3-negative and CXCR3-positive naive CD8 T cells. In preparing the TRB cDNA libraries, 5' RACE with UMI labels was used. After re-calling the 5' RACE reads, TCRdb lists one entry per CDR3 protein, DNA absent. This sample's clone table lists 55,000 to 65,000 distinct CDR3 sequences. Sequenced material: naive CXCR3- CD8+ T cells from blood. This sample's subset: CD45RO-CCR7+CD27+CD95- naive CD8+ T cells lacking CXCR3 (TNR3-). These TCRs come from a human donor in good health. Some clones in this sample may be carry-over from other donors' samples.

The chain uses TRBV7-9 and TRBJ2-5. The CDR3 length is 14 residues. CDR1 is SEHNR and CDR2 is FQNEAQ in the germline V gene (reference sequence). CDR3 amino acids: CASSLPATEETQYF.

This chain uses TRBV3-1 with TRBJ2-1; checking the TCRdb D call of TRBD2 is not possible without DNA. This CDR3 has 17 amino acids. Germline V gives CDR1 LGHDT, CDR2 YNNKEL (reference sequence). CDR3: CASSQVNSGGRYNEQFF.

This chain connects TRBV7-2 to TRBJ2-5; TCRdb designates TRBD1, a call that cannot be tested without DNA. Germline assignment: CDR1 SGHTA and CDR2 FQGNSA. This CDR3 comprises 15 residues. The CDR3 reads CASSLPQGVQETQYF.

CDR3 residues: CASSEGKGATLTYEQYF. The J gene is TRBJ2-7, the V gene TRBV2; TCRdb's D call, TRBD1, is unchecked because there is no DNA. Looked up from germline, CDR1 is SNHLY and CDR2 is FYNNEI. The CDR3 covers 17 residues.

The chain combines TRBV14 with TRBJ2-1. Germline V lookup: CDR1 SGHDN, CDR2 FVKESK. The CDR3 is 16 amino acids. This CDR3 reads CASSQDPGGSSGEQFF.

The rearrangement uses TRBV7-3 and TRBJ2-1; the TCRdb call, TRBD2, lacks DNA for checking. The CDR3 sequence is 15 residues long. Germline CDR1 is SGHTA and CDR2 is FQGTGA. The CDR3 is CASSPLDVGGNEQFF.

This chain uses TRBV14 with TRBJ2-7; TCRdb returns TRBD1, unconfirmable since there is no DNA. The germline CDR1 and CDR2 sequences are SGHDN and FVKESK. CDR3 length: 16 residues. CDR3 in amino acids: CASSQVSYGGSYEQYF. The variable domain in full, with the rest retrieved from reference TRBV14 and TRBJ2-7, is EAGVTQFPSHSVIEKGQTVTLRCDPISGHDNLYWYRRVMGKEIKFLLHFVKESKQDESGMPNNRFLAERTGGTYSTLKVQPAELEDSGVYFCASSQVSYGGSYEQYFGPGTRLTVT.

The chain is built from TRBV7-2 and TRBJ1-1; TCRdb returns TRBD1, unconfirmable since there is no DNA. Germline assignment: CDR1 SGHTA and CDR2 FQGNSA. The CDR3 is made up of 16 amino acids. The CDR3 sequence is CASSLWPGTLNTEAFF. Filled out from reference TRBV7-2 and TRBJ1-1, the complete variable domain reads GAGVSQSPSNKVTEKGKDVELRCDPISGHTALYWYRQSLGQGLEFLIYFQGNSAPDKSGLPSDRFSAERTGGSVSTLTIQRTQQEDSAVYLCASSLWPGTLNTEAFFGQGTRLTVV.

This chain uses TRBV5-1 with TRBJ1-1. The germline CDR1 and CDR2 sequences are SGHRS and YFSETQ. This CDR3 region has 14 residues. The CDR3 reads CASSSSQITTEAFF.

The chain has TRBV29-1 and TRBJ2-7; TCRdb's D gene call, TRBD1, goes unchecked for lack of DNA. The CDR3 is 11 amino acids. Germline V gene sequence: CDR1 SQVTM, CDR2 ANQGSEA. This CDR3 is CSVGGDPEQYF.

The V gene is TRBV7-3, the J gene TRBJ2-3; TCRdb designates TRBD1, a call that cannot be tested without DNA. The germline CDR1 and CDR2 sequences are SGHTA and FQGTGA. There are 16 residues in the CDR3. CDR3: CASRRDGGPGEDTQYF.

The chain has TRBV29-1 and TRBJ1-1; absent DNA, TCRdb's TRBD1 call cannot be checked. The V gene's germline CDR1 is SQVTM and CDR2 ANQGSEA. CDR3 length: 14 residues. The CDR3 region is CSVVPRDRNTEAFF.

V and J are TRBV2 and TRBJ1-2; TCRdb indicates TRBD1, and absent DNA this call remains unverified. From germline, CDR1 is SNHLY and CDR2 FYNNEI. The CDR3 runs to 11 residues. This chain's CDR3 is CASQGDYGYTF.

The chain combines TRBV29-1 with TRBJ2-1. This CDR3 is built from 17 residues. Germline assignment: CDR1 SQVTM and CDR2 ANQGSEA. The CDR3 loop reads CSVEAHDGVGSYNEQFF.

The chain employs TRBV20-1 and TRBJ1-1. This CDR3 contains 11 residues. Germline V gives CDR1 DFQATT, CDR2 SNEGSKA (reference sequence). The CDR3 sequence: CSAYMDTEAFF.

The chain employs TRBV29-1 and TRBJ2-4. Germline loops: CDR1 SQVTM, CDR2 ANQGSEA. CDR3 length: 11 residues. CDR3: CSVVNKNIQYF. Using reference TRBV29-1 and TRBJ2-4 for the parts outside the CDR3, the full variable domain is SAVISQKPSRDICQRGTSLTIQCQVDSQVTMMFWYRQQPGQSLTLIATANQGSEATYESGFVIDKFPISRPNLTFSTLTVSNMSPEDSSIYLCSVVNKNIQYFGAGTRLSVL.

V gene TRBV20-1 combines with J gene TRBJ2-7; checking the TCRdb D call of TRBD1 is not possible without DNA. Per the germline V gene, CDR1 is DFQATT and CDR2 is SNEGSKA (reference sequence). This CDR3 comprises 14 residues. The CDR3: CSARETGVYDEQYF.

The rearrangement links TRBV7-2 to TRBJ1-1; with no DNA, the TCRdb D assignment of TRBD1 cannot be verified. The CDR3 consists of 13 residues. The germline V gene encodes CDR1 SGHTA and CDR2 FQGNSA. CDR3 region: CARRFRGMTEAFF.

V is TRBV7-9 and J is TRBJ2-7; the D call of TRBD1 rests on TCRdb alone, since no DNA is present to check it. The CDR3 extends over 12 amino acids. In germline, CDR1 is SEHNR, CDR2 FQNEAQ (reference sequence). The CDR3 here is CASSPLEFEQYF.

The chain joins TRBV19 to TRBJ2-2; with no DNA, the TCRdb D assignment of TRBD1 cannot be verified. The CDR3 totals 17 residues. Germline CDR1 and CDR2: LNHDA and SQIVND (reference sequence). The CDR3 loop is CASSTRGLSHTAGELFF.

The chain employs TRBV27 and TRBJ1-5. CDR1 and CDR2 (germline): MNHEY, SMNVEV (reference sequence). This CDR3 has 15 amino acids. The CDR3 sequence is CASSSSTESNQPQHF.